This T cell receptor beta chain was recovered during a study of blood T cell repertoires in COVID-19. Whole-study context: The United States, Italy and Spain were the sources of the acute and convalescent COVID-19 samples. The analysed material was cDNA or gDNA that came from T cells, B-cell-depleted T cells, or PBMCs.

Sequenced by immunoSEQ multiplex PCR; TCRdb stores in-frame clones only, minus some. The table lists under 250,000 clones, around 82% of them singletons. The length of the CDR3 is 14 residues. J gave up 3 bases and V 2 bases, and 2 bases lay outside the gene matches. Germline V CDR1 and CDR2: LGHNA, YNFKEQ. Sequencing used peripheral blood. The genes are TRBV4-2 and TRBJ2-7; 9 bases match TRBD1. The receptor was isolated from an older woman with acute or convalescent COVID-19. CDR3 protein: CASSQRTGDYEQYF. The CDR3 bases are TGTGCCAGCAGCCAACGGACAGGGGACTACGAGCAGTACTTC.